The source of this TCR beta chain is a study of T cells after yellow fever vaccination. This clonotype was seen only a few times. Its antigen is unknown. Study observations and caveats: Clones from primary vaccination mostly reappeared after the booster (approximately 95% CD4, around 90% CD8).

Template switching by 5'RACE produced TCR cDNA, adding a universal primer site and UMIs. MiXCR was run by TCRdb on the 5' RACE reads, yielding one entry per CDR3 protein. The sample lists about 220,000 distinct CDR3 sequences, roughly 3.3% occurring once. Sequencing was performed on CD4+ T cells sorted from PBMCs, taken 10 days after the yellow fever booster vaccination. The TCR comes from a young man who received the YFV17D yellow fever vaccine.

CDR3 protein: CAGKLQGAEPNTGELFF. DNA of the CDR3: TGTGCCGGAAAACTACAGGGCGCAGAACCCAATACCGGGGAGCTGTTTTTT. The V and J genes are TRBV7-9 and TRBJ2-2, with a weak D call TRBD1 (6 bases). Germline loops: CDR1 SEHNR, CDR2 FQNEAQ (reference sequence). Trimming removed 11 bases from V and 5 bases from J, with 27 bases in between. The length of the CDR3 is 17 residues.